Listed here are 26 T cell receptor beta chains from one sample, sequenced in a study of T cell clonality in common variable immunodeficiency. Overall study findings and caveats: In common variable immunodeficiency, TCR beta chains reportedly carried fewer deletions and N-nucleotide insertions.

Measured with immunoSEQ multiplex PCR; TCRdb has only the in-frame clones, and not every one. Sampling found about 19,000 clones, none seen once. Their cognate antigens are unknown. Material: peripheral blood mononuclear cells. The receptor set was obtained from a human donor with common variable immunodeficiency.

This clone came up many times. The read ends 3 residues shy of where the CDR3 ends; the end is completed using the germline J gene. The chain combines TRBV20-1 with TRBJ2-2; D is perhaps TRBD1 (6 bases). The CDR3 is 14 residues long. CDR1 is DFQATT, CDR2 SNEGSKA, per germline (reference sequence). The V and J ends lost 8 bases and 3 bases respectively, with 16 bases between them. CDR3 region: CSPERTADTGELFF. CDR3 bases read: TGCAGTCCCGAGCGGACAGCGGACACCGGGGAG.

This clone has at least ten counts. The read comes to an end 3 residues before the CDR3 does, leaving the germline J gene to fill in the end. The rearrangement uses TRBV13 and TRBJ2-2; D might be TRBD1 (5 bases). This CDR3 is built from 14 residues. The V and J ends lost 3 bases and 4 bases respectively, with 9 bases between them. Germline values: CDR1 PRHDT, CDR2 FYEKMQ (reference sequence). The covered CDR3 bases are TGTGCCAGCAGCTTGGTCAGGGCCACCGGGGAG. It is translated as CASSLVRATGE. The whole CDR3 reads CASSLVRATGELFF.

This clone was observed many times. Sequencing ends 3 residues short of the CDR3 end; the germline J gene provides the rest. The chain couples TRBV7-2 to TRBJ2-4; D may match TRBD1 or TRBD2 (6 bases each). The V gene's germline CDR1 is SGHTA and CDR2 FQGNSA. V gave up 1 base and J gave up 7 bases, with 11 bases separating them. The CDR3 covers 14 residues. CDR3 sequence reads: CASSLEQGGNIQYF. CDR3 bases read: TGTGCCAGCAGCTTAGAACAGGGAGGTAACATT. Full variable domain (outside the CDR3, taken from reference TRBV7-2 and TRBJ2-4): GAGVSQSPSNKVTEKGKDVELRCDPISGHTALYWYRQSLGQGLEFLIYFQGNSAPDKSGLPSDRFSAERTGGSVSTLTIQRTQQEDSAVYLCASSLEQGGNIQYFGAGTRLSVL.

This clone occurred a few times. The read comes to an end 3 residues before the CDR3 does, leaving the germline J gene to fill in the end. J is TRBJ2-2 and V is TRBV7-3; no clear D gene. Germline V gene data show CDR1 as SGHTA and CDR2 as FQGTGA. The ends were cut back, 3 bases at V and 0 bases at J, with 8 bases in the middle. The CDR3 is made up of 15 amino acids. CDR3 amino acids: CASSFSRTNTGELFF. CDR3 DNA (partial): TGTGCCAGCAGCTTTAGCAGAACGAACACCGGGGAG.

There are many counts of this clone. Coverage ceases 3 residues before the CDR3 finishes, and the germline J gene fills in the end. The rearrangement links TRBV2 to TRBJ2-5; 9 bases line up with TRBD1. The germline V gene has CDR1 SNHLY and CDR2 FYNNEI. This CDR3 region has 14 residues. J gave up 5 bases and V 6 bases, and 7 bases lay outside the gene matches. The chain's CDR3 is CASRAGTGWETQYF. Incomplete CDR3 DNA: TGTGCCAGCAGAGCCGGGACAGGGTGGGAGACC.

There are a few counts of this clone. This chain's CDR3 is CASSLDSGDSTDTQYF. The sequenced part of the CDR3 DNA is TGTGCCAGCAGCTTAGATAGCGGAGACTCCACAGATACG. The chain is built from TRBV7-3 and TRBJ2-3; the D gene is possibly TRBD2 (6 bases). The read terminates 3 residues ahead of where the CDR3 ends, so the germline J gene completes it. Trimming removed 2 bases from V and 2 bases from J, with 14 bases in between. Germline assignment: CDR1 SGHTA and CDR2 FQGTGA. The CDR3 length is 16 residues.

This clone was found a few times. The read falls 3 residues short of the CDR3 end, and the missing part is taken from the germline J gene. V gene TRBV19 combines with J gene TRBJ1-1; 7 nucleotides agree with TRBD1. V dropped 9 bases and J dropped 5; count of bases not matched to a gene: 9. Germline V lookup: CDR1 LNHDA, CDR2 SQIVND (reference sequence). The CDR3 loop spans 13 amino acids. CDR3 DNA (partial): TGTGCCAGCAAAGACAGGGATCTTACTGAA. Its translation: CASKDRDLTE. The complete CDR3 sequence is CASKDRDLTEAFF.

This clone was found a few times. The missing CDR3 end, 3 residues past where the read stops, is filled in from the germline J gene. The chain combines TRBV2 with TRBJ1-4; D may be TRBD1 (5 bases). Germline CDR1 reads SNHLY; CDR2 reads FYNNEI. V lost 8 bases and J 3 bases, leaving 16 bases between the germline ends. The CDR3 contains 15 residues. The CDR3 sequence is CASRDSSYSNEKLFF. CDR3 bases read: TGTGCCAGCCGGGACTCGTCGTATTCTAATGAAAAA. Using reference TRBV2 and TRBJ1-4 for the parts outside the CDR3, the full variable domain is EPEVTQTPSHQVTQMGQEVILRCVPISNHLYFYWYRQILGQKVEFLVSFYNNEISEKSEIFDDQFSVERPDGSNFTLKIRSTKLEDSAMYFCASRDSSYSNEKLFFGSGTQLSVL.

This clone has more than one count but fewer than ten. Read sequence stops 3 residues before the CDR3 end, and the germline J gene provides the missing end. The chain links TRBV7-2 to TRBJ2-5; no definite D call. This CDR3 is 14 amino acids long. CDR1 and CDR2 (germline): SGHTA, FQGNSA. The germline V and J ends were trimmed by 5 bases and 3 bases, with 13 bases remaining between them. The CDR3 sequence: CASSTTFPEETQYF. The sequenced CDR3 bases are TGTGCCAGCAGCACCACCTTTCCAGAAGAGACC.

Notes on this clone: The sequence runs out 3 residues before the end of the CDR3; the remainder is reconstructed from the germline J gene. The genes are TRBV6-2 or TRBV6-3 and TRBJ2-7; TRBD1 matches at 7 bases. V lost 6 bases and J lost 6; bases outside the gene matches: 14. Germline CDR1 reads MNHEY; CDR2 reads SVGEGT. The CDR3 runs 15 residues. CDR3 loop: CASRPPKGAPAEQYF. CDR3 DNA, as far as it was read: TGTGCCAGCAGGCCCCCTAAGGGGGCGCCGGCCGAG.

Many counts were recorded for this clone. Read data end 3 residues before the CDR3 end; the end is taken from the germline J gene. This chain connects TRBV7-8 to TRBJ2-1; 13 bases align to TRBD2. V dropped 1 base and J dropped 7; count of bases not matched to a gene: 4. From germline, CDR1 is SGHVS and CDR2 FQNEAQ. This CDR3 comprises 16 residues. The covered CDR3 bases are TGTGCCAGCAGCTTAGAACTAGCGGGGGGGCCAAATGAG. This translates into CASSLELAGGPNE. The full CDR3 sequence reads CASSLELAGGPNEQFF.

Remarks on this clone: The read ends 3 residues shy of where the CDR3 ends; the end is completed using the germline J gene. J is TRBJ2-7 and V is TRBV18, with 10 nucleotides matching TRBD1. Germline loops: CDR1 KGHSH, CDR2 LQKENI. The CDR3 has 15 residues. J lost 2 bases, V lost 3 bases, and 4 bases had no gene match. The CDR3 DNA, read in part, is TGTGCCAGCTCACCTTTTGGGACAGGGGCCTACGAG. Protein product: CASSPFGTGAYE. The full CDR3 is CASSPFGTGAYEQYF.

Of note for this clone: From the germline J gene comes the end of the CDR3, since the read stops 3 residues before it. The V call is TRBV7-6, the J call TRBJ1-1; 7 nucleotides align to TRBD1. Trimming cost V 6 bases and J 0 bases; bases outside gene matches: 4. The CDR3 runs 14 residues. Germline values: CDR1 SGHVS, CDR2 FNYEAQ. The sequenced CDR3 bases are TGTGCCAGCAGTAAGACAGGGCTGAACACTGAA. It translates to CASSKTGLNTE. The entire CDR3 protein is CASSKTGLNTEAFF.

In the case of this clone: The read terminates 3 residues before the CDR3 end, so the remaining end is supplied by the germline J gene. The rearrangement joins TRBV19 to TRBJ1-5; D is ambiguous. CDR1 LNHDA and CDR2 SQIVND come from the germline V gene (reference sequence). Trimming took 9 bases from V and 1 from J, leaving 13 bases between them. The CDR3 loop spans 14 amino acids. CDR3 residues: CASIRGGSNQPQHF. Incomplete CDR3 DNA: TGTGCCAGCATACGAGGAGGGAGCAATCAGCCC. Together with reference TRBV19 and TRBJ1-5, the CDR3 gives the full variable domain: DGGITQSPKYLFRKEGQNVTLSCEQNLNHDAMYWYRQDPGQGLRLIYYSQIVNDFQKGDIAEGYSVSREKKESFPLTVTSAQKNPTAFYLCASIRGGSNQPQHFGDGTRLSIL.

A few counts support this clone. The read stops 3 residues short of the end of the CDR3; the missing end is completed from the germline J gene. The chain employs TRBV7-7 and TRBJ2-5; perhaps TRBD2 as D (7 bases). Germline CDR1 reads SSHAT; CDR2 reads FNYEAQ (reference sequence). The V end was cut by 5 bases, the J end by 5 bases, with 12 bases between. CDR3 length: 13 amino acids. The sequenced CDR3 bases are TGTGCCAGCAGCCTAGGGGGGGTCGAGACC. The encoded protein is CASSLGGVET. The whole CDR3 sequence is CASSLGGVETQYF.

This clone has at least ten counts. Sequencing ends 3 residues short of the CDR3 end; the germline J gene provides the rest. J is TRBJ1-1 and V is TRBV23-1; D gene ambiguous. TRBV23-1 is designated an ORF whose function remains uncertain. The CDR3 length is 14 residues. V gave up 1 base and J gave up 1 base, with 7 bases separating them. The DNA read from the CDR3 is TGCGCCAGCAGTCAATGCGGAGGGAACACTGAA. It specifies CASSQCGGNTE. The entire CDR3 reads CASSQCGGNTEAFF.

The sample holds a few counts of this clone. CDR3 residues: CASRQGDTQYF. The CDR3 bases that were read are TGTGCCAGCAGACAGGGGGATACG. The V gene is TRBV6-2 or TRBV6-3, the J gene TRBJ2-3; 7 nucleotides align to TRBD1. Read sequence stops 3 residues before the CDR3 end, and the germline J gene provides the missing end. J gave up 6 bases and V 6 bases, and 0 bases lay outside the gene matches. This CDR3 is 11 amino acids long. Germline V CDR1 and CDR2: MNHEY, SVGEGT.

This clone was seen a handful of times. The CDR3 extends 3 residues past the end of the read, so its final part is completed from the germline J gene. This chain connects TRBV11-1 to TRBJ2-3, with TRBD2 matching 7 bases. This CDR3 has 14 residues. Germline-derived CDR1 and CDR2 are SGHAT and FQDESV (reference sequence). After removal of 6 bases from V and 5 bases from J, the junction contained 8 bases not matched to a gene. CDR3 sequence: CASRSGTGGDTQYF. Incomplete CDR3 DNA: TGTGCCAGCAGAAGCGGGACCGGCGGAGATACG.

Concerning this clone itself: The missing CDR3 end, 3 residues past where the read stops, is filled in from the germline J gene. This rearrangement joins TRBV7-3 to TRBJ2-5; 10 bases match TRBD1. The V and J ends lost 4 bases and 4 bases, in that order; junction bases with no gene match: 6. Germline V gives CDR1 SGHTA, CDR2 FQGTGA. The CDR3 totals 15 residues. This chain's CDR3 is CASSSSGTGAETQYF. The CDR3 bases that were read are TGTGCCAGCAGCTCCTCCGGGACAGGGGCAGAGACC. The complete variable domain, with remaining parts taken from reference TRBV7-3 and TRBJ2-5, reads GAGVSQTPSNKVTEKGKYVELRCDPISGHTALYWYRQSLGQGPEFLIYFQGTGAADDSGLPNDRFFAVRPEGSVSTLKIQRTERGDSAVYLCASSSSGTGAETQYFGPGTRLLVL.

For this clone: The sequence runs out 3 residues before the end of the CDR3; the remainder is reconstructed from the germline J gene. The V call is TRBV18, the J call TRBJ2-3, with 8 bases matching TRBD2. Germline loops: CDR1 KGHSH, CDR2 LQKENI. V trimming: 2 bases; J trimming: 4 bases; junction bases outside the gene matches: 2. This CDR3 has 14 amino acids. The part of the CDR3 DNA that was read is TGTGCCAGCTCACCATTAGCGGGGTCAGATACG. Its protein is CASSPLAGSDT. The complete CDR3 reads CASSPLAGSDTQYF.

Remarks on this clone: The CDR3 end lies 3 residues beyond the end of the read and is filled in from the germline J gene. The V call is TRBV18, the J call TRBJ1-3; a weak D match, TRBD1 (5 bases). Trimming stripped 1 base from V and 2 bases from J, with 12 bases between. This CDR3 is 16 amino acids long. The germline gives CDR1 KGHSH, CDR2 LQKENI. CDR3 DNA (partial): TGTGCCAGCTCACCACAGGGGTACGGACCTGGAAACACC. This gives the protein CASSPQGYGPGNT. The whole CDR3 region reads CASSPQGYGPGNTIYF.

This clone was seen repeatedly, ten times or more. The CDR3 end falls 3 residues outside the read, so it is completed with the germline J gene. This sequence joins TRBV2 and TRBJ1-2; 9 bases agree with TRBD1. This CDR3 is 13 amino acids long. CDR1 and CDR2 (germline): SNHLY, FYNNEI. Incomplete CDR3 DNA: TGTGCCAGCAGTGAATGGACAGGGGACGGC. Its protein is CASSEWTGDG. The complete CDR3 reads CASSEWTGDGYTF.

This clone was observed a handful of times. The read stops 3 residues short of the end of the CDR3; the missing end is completed from the germline J gene. The rearrangement joins TRBV7-2 to TRBJ2-7, with D possibly being TRBD1 (5 bases). CDR1 SGHTA and CDR2 FQGNSA come from the germline V gene. The germline V and J ends were trimmed by 5 bases and 2 bases, with 13 bases remaining between them. The CDR3 extends over 14 amino acids. CDR3 DNA (partial): TGTGCCAGCAGCCAGAAGACAGCCCCCTACGAG. Encoded protein: CASSQKTAPYE. The CDR3, in full, reads CASSQKTAPYEQYF.

This clone was counted only a few times. The observed sequence ends 3 residues before the CDR3 terminus, with the missing tail filled in from the germline J gene. The gene calls are TRBV6-2 or TRBV6-3 and TRBJ1-2, with 7 nucleotides matching TRBD1. The CDR3 sequence is 14 residues long. CDR1 and CDR2 from the germline V gene are MNHEY and SVGEGT. The part of the CDR3 DNA that was read is TGTGCCAGCAGCCAGCCGAATCCGGGACAGCGC. Translated, it gives CASSQPNPGQR. The whole CDR3 protein reads CASSQPNPGQRYTF.

This clone occurred a few times. The CDR3 is cut off 3 residues early in the read; its end comes from the germline J gene. The chain combines TRBV2 with TRBJ2-1; no firm D call. V was shortened by 8 bases and J by 8 bases, with 7 bases between the two germline ends. This CDR3 has 10 residues. Germline V gives CDR1 SNHLY, CDR2 FYNNEI. CDR3 DNA, as far as it was read: TGTGCCAGCTATAGGGATGAG. It translates to CASYRDE. The full CDR3 protein is CASYRDEQFF. Together with reference TRBV2 and TRBJ2-1, the CDR3 gives the full variable domain: EPEVTQTPSHQVTQMGQEVILRCVPISNHLYFYWYRQILGQKVEFLVSFYNNEISEKSEIFDDQFSVERPDGSNFTLKIRSTKLEDSAMYFCASYRDEQFFGPGTRLTVL.

About this clone itself: The read halts 3 residues ahead of the CDR3 end, with the missing end drawn from the germline J gene. The rearrangement uses TRBV19 and TRBJ2-1; 9 nucleotides match TRBD2. CDR3 length: 14 amino acids. Germline V gives CDR1 LNHDA, CDR2 SQIVND (reference sequence). Trimming at V came to 9 bases and at J to 7 bases, leaving 10 bases not matched to a gene. Partial CDR3 DNA: TGTGCCAGCTACAAGCGGGGGGCCGAGAATGAG. The encoded protein is CASYKRGAENE. The complete CDR3 reads CASYKRGAENEQFF. Full variable domain (remainder filled in from reference TRBV19 and TRBJ2-1): DGGITQSPKYLFRKEGQNVTLSCEQNLNHDAMYWYRQDPGQGLRLIYYSQIVNDFQKGDIAEGYSVSREKKESFPLTVTSAQKNPTAFYLCASYKRGAENEQFFGPGTRLTVL.